This T cell receptor (beta chain) is drawn from a study of CD8+ T cells in alopecia areata. Across the whole study: The study gave tofacitinib for 6 to 18 months, then 6 months off drug.

There are 13 residues in the CDR3. V lost 5 bases to trimming and J lost 3 bases; unmatched junction nucleotides: 3. CDR1 and CDR2 from the germline V gene are MNHEY and SMNVEV (reference sequence). RNA extraction and reverse transcription yielded cDNA as sequencing template. Libraries were prepared by immunoSEQ multiplex PCR; TCRdb keeps only in-frame clonotypes and omits some of them. Of about 69,000 clones detected, approximately 60% appear once; the ten largest clones hold approximately 17%. This clone has a handful of counts. Its target is not known. The study team obtained lesional scalp punch biopsies and peripheral blood from alopecia areata patients. Study results and caveats: Unlike in mice, where it was clearer, TCR sharing across patients was less clear, possibly HLA-related. Sequencing of scalp samples also captures resident alphabeta T cells of normal skin.

This receptor was obtained from a human donor with alopecia areata. Source: CD8+ T cells sorted from blood, taken at week 0. V and J are TRBV27 and TRBJ1-1; 7 bases line up with TRBD1. In DNA, the CDR3 is TGTGCCAGCAGTCAGGGGGGAGACACTGAAGCTTTCTTT. Its translation: CASSQGGDTEAFF.